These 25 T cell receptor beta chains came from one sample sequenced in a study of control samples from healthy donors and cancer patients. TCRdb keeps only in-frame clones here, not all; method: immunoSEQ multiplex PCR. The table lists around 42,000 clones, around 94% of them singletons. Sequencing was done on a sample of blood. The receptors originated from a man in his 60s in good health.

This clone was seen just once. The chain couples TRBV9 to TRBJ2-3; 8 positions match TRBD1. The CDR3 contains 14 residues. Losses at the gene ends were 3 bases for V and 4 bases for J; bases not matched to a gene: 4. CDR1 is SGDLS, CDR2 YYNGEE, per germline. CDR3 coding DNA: TGTGCCAGCAGCGCAGGACAGGGCCCAGATACGCAGTATTTT. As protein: CASSAGQGPDTQYF.

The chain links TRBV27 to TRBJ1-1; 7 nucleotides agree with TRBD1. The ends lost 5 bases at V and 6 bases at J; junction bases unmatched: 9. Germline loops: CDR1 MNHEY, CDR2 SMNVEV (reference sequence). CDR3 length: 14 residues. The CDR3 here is CASSRVTGSSEAFF. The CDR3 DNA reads TGTGCCAGCAGTAGGGTGACAGGGTCTTCTGAAGCTTTCTTT.

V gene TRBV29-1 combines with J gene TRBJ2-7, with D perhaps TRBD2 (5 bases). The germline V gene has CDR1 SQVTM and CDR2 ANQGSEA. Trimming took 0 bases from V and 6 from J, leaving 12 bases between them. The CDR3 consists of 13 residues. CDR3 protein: CSVEDIGGGEQYF. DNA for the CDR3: TGCAGCGTTGAAGATATAGGTGGAGGCGAGCAGTACTTC.

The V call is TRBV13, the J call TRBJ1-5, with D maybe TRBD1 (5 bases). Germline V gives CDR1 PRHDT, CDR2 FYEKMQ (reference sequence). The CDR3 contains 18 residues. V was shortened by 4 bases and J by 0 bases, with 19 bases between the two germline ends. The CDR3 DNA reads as TGTGCCAGCAGCTCTAACCTTTGGGGGGAGTATAGCAATCAGCCCCAGCATTTT. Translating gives CASSSNLWGEYSNQPQHF.

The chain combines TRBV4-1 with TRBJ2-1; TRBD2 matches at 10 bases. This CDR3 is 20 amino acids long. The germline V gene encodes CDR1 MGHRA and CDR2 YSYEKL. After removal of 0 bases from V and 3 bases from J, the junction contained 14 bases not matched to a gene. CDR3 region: CASSQDPPHPAGGVYNEQFF. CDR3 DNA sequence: TGCGCCAGCAGCCAAGATCCACCCCACCCAGCGGGAGGGGTCTACAATGAGCAGTTCTTC.

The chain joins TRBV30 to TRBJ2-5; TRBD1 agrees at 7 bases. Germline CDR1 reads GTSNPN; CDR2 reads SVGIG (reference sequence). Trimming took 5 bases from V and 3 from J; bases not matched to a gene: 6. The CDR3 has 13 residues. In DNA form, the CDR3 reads TGTGCCTGGGGTTCCAGGGGGAAAGAGACCCAGTACTTC. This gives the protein CAWGSRGKETQYF.

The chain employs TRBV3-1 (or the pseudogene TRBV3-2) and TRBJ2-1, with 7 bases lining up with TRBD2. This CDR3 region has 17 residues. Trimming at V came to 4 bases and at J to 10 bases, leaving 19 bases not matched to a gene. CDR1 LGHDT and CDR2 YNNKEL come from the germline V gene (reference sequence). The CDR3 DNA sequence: TGTGCCAGCAGCCTCGGTAGTGGGCCCTCGGGAGGCGTGGAGCAGTTCTTC. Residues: CASSLGSGPSGGVEQFF.

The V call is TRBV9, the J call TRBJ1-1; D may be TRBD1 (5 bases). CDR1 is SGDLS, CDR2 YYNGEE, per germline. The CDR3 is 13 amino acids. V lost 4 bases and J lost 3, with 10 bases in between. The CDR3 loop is CASSPRVYTEAFF. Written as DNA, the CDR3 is TGTGCCAGCAGCCCCAGGGTTTACACTGAAGCTTTCTTT.

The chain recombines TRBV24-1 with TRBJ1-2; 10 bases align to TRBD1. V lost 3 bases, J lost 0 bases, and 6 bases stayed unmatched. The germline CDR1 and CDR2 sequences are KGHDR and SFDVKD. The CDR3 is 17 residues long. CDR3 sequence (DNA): TGTGCCACCAGTGATGTCACCGGGACAGGGGCTAACTATGGCTACACCTTC. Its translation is CATSDVTGTGANYGYTF.

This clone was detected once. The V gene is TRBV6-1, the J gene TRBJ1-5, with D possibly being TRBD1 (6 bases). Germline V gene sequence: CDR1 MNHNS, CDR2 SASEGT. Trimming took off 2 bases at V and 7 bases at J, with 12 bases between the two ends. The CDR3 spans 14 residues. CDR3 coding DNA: TGTGCCAGCAGTGAACGGGGGCGAGGACAGCCCCAGCATTTT. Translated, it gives CASSERGRGQPQHF.

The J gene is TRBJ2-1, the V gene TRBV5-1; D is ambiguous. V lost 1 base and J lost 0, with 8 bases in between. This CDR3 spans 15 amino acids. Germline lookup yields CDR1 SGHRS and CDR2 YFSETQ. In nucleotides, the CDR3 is TGCGCCAGCAGCTTGAGTTACAGCTCCTACAATGAGCAGTTCTTC. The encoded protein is CASSLSYSSYNEQFF.

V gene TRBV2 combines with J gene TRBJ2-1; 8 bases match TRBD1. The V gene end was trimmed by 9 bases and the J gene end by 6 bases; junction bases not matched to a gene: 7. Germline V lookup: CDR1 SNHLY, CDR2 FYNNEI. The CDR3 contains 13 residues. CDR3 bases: TGTGCCAGAGGACAGGGTGCGGGCAATGAGCAGTTCTTC. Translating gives CARGQGAGNEQFF. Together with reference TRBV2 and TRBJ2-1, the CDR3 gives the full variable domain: EPEVTQTPSHQVTQMGQEVILRCVPISNHLYFYWYRQILGQKVEFLVSFYNNEISEKSEIFDDQFSVERPDGSNFTLKIRSTKLEDSAMYFCARGQGAGNEQFFGPGTRLTVL.

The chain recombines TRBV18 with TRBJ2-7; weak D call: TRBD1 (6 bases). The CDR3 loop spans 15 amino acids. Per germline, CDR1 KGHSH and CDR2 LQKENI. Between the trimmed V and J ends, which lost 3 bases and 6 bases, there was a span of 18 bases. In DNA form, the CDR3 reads TGTGCCAGCTCACCGGGGGCCTCAATGTGGGGCGAGCAGTACTTC. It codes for CASSPGASMWGEQYF.

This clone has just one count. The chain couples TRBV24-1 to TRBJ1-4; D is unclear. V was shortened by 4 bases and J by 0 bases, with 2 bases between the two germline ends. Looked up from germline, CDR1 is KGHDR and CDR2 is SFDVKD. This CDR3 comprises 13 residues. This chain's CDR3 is CATSETTNEKLFF. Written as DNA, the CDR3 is TGTGCCACCAGTGAGACAACTAATGAAAAACTGTTTTTT.

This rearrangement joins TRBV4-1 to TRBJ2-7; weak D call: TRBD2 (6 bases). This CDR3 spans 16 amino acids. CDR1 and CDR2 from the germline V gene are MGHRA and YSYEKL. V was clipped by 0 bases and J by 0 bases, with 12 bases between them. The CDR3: CASSQDEGTVSYEQYF. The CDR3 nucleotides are TGCGCCAGCAGCCAAGATGAGGGGACTGTCTCCTACGAGCAGTACTTC.

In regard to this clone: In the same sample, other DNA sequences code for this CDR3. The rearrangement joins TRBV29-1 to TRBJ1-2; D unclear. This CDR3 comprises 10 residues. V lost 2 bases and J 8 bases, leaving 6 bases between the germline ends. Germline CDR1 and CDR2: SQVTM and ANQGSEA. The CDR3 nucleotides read TGCAGCGTTGAAACCGGGGGCTACACCTTC. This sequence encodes CSVETGGYTF.

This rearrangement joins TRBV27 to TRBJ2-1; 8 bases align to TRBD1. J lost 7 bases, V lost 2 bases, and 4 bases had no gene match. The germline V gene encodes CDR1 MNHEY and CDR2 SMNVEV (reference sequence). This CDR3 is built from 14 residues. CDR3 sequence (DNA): TGTGCCAGCAGTTTAGGGACAGGCGAGAATGAGCAGTTCTTC. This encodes CASSLGTGENEQFF.

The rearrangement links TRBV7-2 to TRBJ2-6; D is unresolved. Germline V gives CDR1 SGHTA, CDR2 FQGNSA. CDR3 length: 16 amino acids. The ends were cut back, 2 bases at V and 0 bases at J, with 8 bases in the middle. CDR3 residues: CASSLLQLSGANVLTF. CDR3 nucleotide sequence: TGTGCCAGCAGCTTATTACAACTCTCTGGGGCCAACGTCCTGACTTTC. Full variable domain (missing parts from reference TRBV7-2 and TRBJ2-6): GAGVSQSPSNKVTEKGKDVELRCDPISGHTALYWYRQSLGQGLEFLIYFQGNSAPDKSGLPSDRFSAERTGGSVSTLTIQRTQQEDSAVYLCASSLLQLSGANVLTFGAGSRLTVL.

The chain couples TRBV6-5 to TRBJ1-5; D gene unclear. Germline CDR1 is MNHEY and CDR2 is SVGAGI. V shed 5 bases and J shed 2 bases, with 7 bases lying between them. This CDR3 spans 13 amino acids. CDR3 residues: CASSNSGNQPQHF. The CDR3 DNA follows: TGTGCCAGCAGTAACAGTGGCAATCAGCCCCAGCATTTT.

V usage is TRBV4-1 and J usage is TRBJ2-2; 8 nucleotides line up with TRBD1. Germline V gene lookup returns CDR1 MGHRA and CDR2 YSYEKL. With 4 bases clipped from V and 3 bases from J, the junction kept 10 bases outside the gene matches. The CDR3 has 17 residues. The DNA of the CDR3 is TGCGCCAGCAGCCCTCCTTTCGGACAGGGACACACCGGGGAGCTGTTTTTT. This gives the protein CASSPPFGQGHTGELFF.

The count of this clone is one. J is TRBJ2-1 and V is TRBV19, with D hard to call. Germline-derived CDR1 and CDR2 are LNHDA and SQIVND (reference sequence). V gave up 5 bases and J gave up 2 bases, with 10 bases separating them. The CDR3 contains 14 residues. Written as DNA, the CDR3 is TGTGCCAGTAGTCCGCGTGGAACCTACAATGAGCAGTTCTTC. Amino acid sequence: CASSPRGTYNEQFF.

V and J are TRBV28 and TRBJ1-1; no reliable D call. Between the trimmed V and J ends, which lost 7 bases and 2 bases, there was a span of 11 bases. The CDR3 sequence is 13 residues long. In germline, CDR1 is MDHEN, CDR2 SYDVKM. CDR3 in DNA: TGTGCCAGCACGGCACAGATCAACACTGAAGCTTTCTTT. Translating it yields CASTAQINTEAFF.

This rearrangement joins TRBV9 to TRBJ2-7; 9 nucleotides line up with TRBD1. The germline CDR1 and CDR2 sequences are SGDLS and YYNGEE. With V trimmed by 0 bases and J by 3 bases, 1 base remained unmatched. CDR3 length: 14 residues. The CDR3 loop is CASSVGTGVYEQYF. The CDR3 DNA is TGTGCCAGCAGCGTAGGGACAGGGGTCTACGAGCAGTACTTC.

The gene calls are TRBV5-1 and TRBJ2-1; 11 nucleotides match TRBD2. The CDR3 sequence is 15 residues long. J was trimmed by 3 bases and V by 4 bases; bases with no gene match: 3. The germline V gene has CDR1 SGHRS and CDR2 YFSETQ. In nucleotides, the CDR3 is TGCGCCAGCAGCGCGACTAGCGGGGACTACAATGAGCAGTTCTTC. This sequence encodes CASSATSGDYNEQFF.

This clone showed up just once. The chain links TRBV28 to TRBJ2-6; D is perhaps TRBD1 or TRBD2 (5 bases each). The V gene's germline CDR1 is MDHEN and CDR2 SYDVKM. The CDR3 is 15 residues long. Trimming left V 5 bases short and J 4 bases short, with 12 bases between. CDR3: CASSPSWGGANVLTF. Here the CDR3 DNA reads TGTGCCAGCAGTCCCTCGTGGGGGGGGGCCAACGTCCTGACTTTC.